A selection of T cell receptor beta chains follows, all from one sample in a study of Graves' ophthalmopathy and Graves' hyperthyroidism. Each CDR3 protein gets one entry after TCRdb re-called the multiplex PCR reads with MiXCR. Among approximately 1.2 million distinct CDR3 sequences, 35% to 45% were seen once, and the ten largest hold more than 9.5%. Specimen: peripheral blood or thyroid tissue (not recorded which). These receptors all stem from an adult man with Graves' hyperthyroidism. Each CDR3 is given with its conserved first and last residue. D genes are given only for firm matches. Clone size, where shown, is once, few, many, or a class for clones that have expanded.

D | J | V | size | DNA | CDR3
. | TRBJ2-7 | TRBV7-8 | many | TGTGCCAGCAGCTTATCCCGAACTCGAATCGGTTTGGAGCAGTACTTC | CASSLSRTRIGLEQYF
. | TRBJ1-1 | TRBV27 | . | . | CASSFLAAGMNTEAFF
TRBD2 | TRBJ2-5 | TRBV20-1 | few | TGCAGTGCTAAGGGGGCTAGCGGGGGACGGTACCAAGAGACCCAGTACTTC | CSAKGASGGRYQETQYF
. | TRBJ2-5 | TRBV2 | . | TGTGCCAGCACTAGCGGGACAGGGGAGACCCAGTACTTC | CASTSGTGETQYF
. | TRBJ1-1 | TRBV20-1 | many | TGCAGTGCTAGGGGAGACTGGAACACTGAAGCTTTCTTT | CSARGDWNTEAFF
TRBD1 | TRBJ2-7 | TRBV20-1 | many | TGCAGTGCTAGAGATTCCCGGACAGGGGGCTACGAGCAGTACTTC | CSARDSRTGGYEQYF
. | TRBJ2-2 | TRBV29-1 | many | TGCAGCGCCGGCCCCTCTCGCCCGAACACCGGGGAGCTGTTTTTT | CSAGPSRPNTGELFF
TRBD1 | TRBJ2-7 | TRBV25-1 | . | TGTGCCAGCAGTGCCCTGGACAGGAGCTCCTACGAGCAGTACTTC | CASSALDRSSYEQYF
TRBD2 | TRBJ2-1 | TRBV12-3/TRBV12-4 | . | TGTGCCAGCAGTTTAGTTGGACTAGCGGTTAACAATGAGCAGTTCTTC | CASSLVGLAVNNEQFF
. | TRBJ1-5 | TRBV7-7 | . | TGTGCCAGCAGCCAAGGGGACCGTAAGGGGGGGTCCCAGCCCCAGCATTTT | CASSQGDRKGGSQPQHF
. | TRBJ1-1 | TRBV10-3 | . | TGTGCCATCAGTGGGTTCGTGACGAACACTGAAGCTTTCTTT | CAISGFVTNTEAFF
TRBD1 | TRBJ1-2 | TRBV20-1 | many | TGCAGTGCTAGGGTATTCGGACAGGGGATTCGAGATGGCTACACCTTC | CSARVFGQGIRDGYTF
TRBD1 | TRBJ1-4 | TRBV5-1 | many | TGCGCCAGCAGCTTAGGGACAGGCCATGGAAAACTGTTTTTT | CASSLGTGHGKLFF
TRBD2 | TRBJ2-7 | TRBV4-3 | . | TGCGCCAGCAGCCAGGCTAGCGGAGAAGGGTACGAGCAGTACTTC | CASSQASGEGYEQYF
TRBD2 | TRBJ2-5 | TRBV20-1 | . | TGCAGTGCTAGAGATTTACTAGCGGGGGGGTTTGGGACCCAGTACTTC | CSARDLLAGGFGTQYF
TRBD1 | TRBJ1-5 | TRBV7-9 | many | TGTGCCAGCAGCTTGTTCAGGGGGCATAGCAATCAGCCCCAGCATTTT | CASSLFRGHSNQPQHF
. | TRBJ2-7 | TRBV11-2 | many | TGTGCCAGCAGCTCGGACAAGAGCCACGAGCAGTACTTC | CASSSDKSHEQYF
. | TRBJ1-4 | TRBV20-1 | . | TGCAGTGCTTCCCCCCCGGCGATATCAACTAATGAAAAACTGTTTTTT | CSASPPAISTNEKLFF
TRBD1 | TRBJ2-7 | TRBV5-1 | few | TGCGCCAGCAGCGGGACAGGGGGCATGGGCGAGCAGTACTTC | CASSGTGGMGEQYF
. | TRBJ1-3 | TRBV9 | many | TGTGCCAGCAGCGTAGAGGGTATTGGTGGAAACACCATATATTTT | CASSVEGIGGNTIYF
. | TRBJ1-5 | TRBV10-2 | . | TGCGCCATCAGTGAGTGCGGCGAGAATCAGCCCCAGCATTTT | CAISECGENQPQHF
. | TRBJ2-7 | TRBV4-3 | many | TGCGCCAGCAGCCAACTAGGGGGAACCTACGAGCAGTACTTC | CASSQLGGTYEQYF
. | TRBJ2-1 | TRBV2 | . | TGTGCCAGCACCACCGTCAATGAGCAGTTCTTC | CASTTVNEQFF
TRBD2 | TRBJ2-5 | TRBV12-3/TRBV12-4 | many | TGTGCCAGCAGTCAAGCGGGACTCCAAGAGACCCAGTACTTC | CASSQAGLQETQYF
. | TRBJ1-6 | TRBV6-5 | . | TGTGCCAGCAGTTACTCAACAGGGCGGGCTTCACCCCTCCACTTT | CASSYSTGRASPLHF
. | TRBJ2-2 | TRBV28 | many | TGTGCCAGCAGCCTAGTACAGGGCTCCGGGGAGCTGTTTTTT | CASSLVQGSGELFF
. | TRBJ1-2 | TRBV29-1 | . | TGCAGCATGGAGCCGGGACAAAACTATGGCTACACCTTC | CSMEPGQNYGYTF
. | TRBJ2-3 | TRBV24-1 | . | TGTGCCACCAGCGGAGCTCCCGGGACATTAAATACGCAGTATTTT | CATSGAPGTLNTQYF
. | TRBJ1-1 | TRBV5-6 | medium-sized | TGTGCCAGCAGCCGGGACCGCTTGACTTTCTTT | CASSRDRLTFF
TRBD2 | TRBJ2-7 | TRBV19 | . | TGTGCCAGTAGTAAAACTAGCGAACCCCACGAGCAGTACTTC | CASSKTSEPHEQYF
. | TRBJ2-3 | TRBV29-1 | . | TGCAGCGTTGCGGACAGTTCCCCAGATACGCAGTATTTT | CSVADSSPDTQYF
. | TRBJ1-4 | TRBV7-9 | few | TGTGCCAGCAGCTTTGGCAGACAAGCAACTAATGAAAAACTGTTTTTT | CASSFGRQATNEKLFF
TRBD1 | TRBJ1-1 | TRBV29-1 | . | TGCAGCGTGAAACCGGGACAGGGAGAAATGAACACTGAAGCTTTCTTT | CSVKPGQGEMNTEAFF
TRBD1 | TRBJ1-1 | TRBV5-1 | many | TGCGCCAGCAGCTTGAGAAGGACAGGGATGAACACTGAAGCTTTCTTT | CASSLRRTGMNTEAFF
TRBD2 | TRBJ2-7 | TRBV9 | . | TGTGCCAGCAGCGACGGGGGGTCCGCCTACGAGCAGTACTTC | CASSDGGSAYEQYF
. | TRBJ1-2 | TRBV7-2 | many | TGTGCCAGCAGCTTATCTTCCGGTTCAGGGAATGGCTACACCTTC | CASSLSSGSGNGYTF
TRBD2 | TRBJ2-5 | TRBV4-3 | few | TGCGCCAGCAGCCTTCTAGCGGGAGGGTCGCAGACCCAGTACTTC | CASSLLAGGSQTQYF
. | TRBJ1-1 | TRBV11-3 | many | TGTGCCAGCAGCTTAGAGGAGTCCACTGAAGCTTTCTTT | CASSLEESTEAFF
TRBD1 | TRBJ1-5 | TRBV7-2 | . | TGTGCCAGCAGCTGGGGGACAGGGGGGCAGCCCCAGCATTTT | CASSWGTGGQPQHF
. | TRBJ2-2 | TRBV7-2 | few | TGTGCCAGCAGCTTAGTTGGGAGCTCCTACGAGCTGTTTTTT | CASSLVGSSYELFF
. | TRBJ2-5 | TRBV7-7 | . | TGTGCTAGCAGCTCTGGGGTGGGACCGCAAGAGACCCAGTACTTC | CASSSGVGPQETQYF
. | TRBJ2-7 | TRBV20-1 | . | TGCAGTGCTAGGAAACTAGCAATCTACGAGCAGTACTTC | CSARKLAIYEQYF
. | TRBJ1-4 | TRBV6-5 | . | TGTGCCAGCAGTGACGGCAGTTGGGTTGGTGAAAAACTGTTTTTT | CASSDGSWVGEKLFF
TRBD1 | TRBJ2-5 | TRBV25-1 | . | TGTGCCAGCAGTGCACTGGACAGGGTAGCTTCAGAGACCCAGTACTTC | CASSALDRVASETQYF
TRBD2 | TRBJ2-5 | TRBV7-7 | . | TGTGCCAGCAGCATCTATAGCGGGGGGCCGCAAGAGACCCAGTACTTC | CASSIYSGGPQETQYF
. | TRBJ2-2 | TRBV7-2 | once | TGTGCCAGCAGCGAGGCATCAGGGATGATTCTACGGGAGCTGTTTTTT | CASSEASGMILRELFF
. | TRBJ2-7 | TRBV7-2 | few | TGTGCCAGCAGCTTTGGGTACCGCTCCTACGAGCAGTACTTC | CASSFGYRSYEQYF
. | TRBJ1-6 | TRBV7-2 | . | TGTGCCAGCAGCTTCAACACTGACGGGACACCCCTCCACTTT | CASSFNTDGTPLHF
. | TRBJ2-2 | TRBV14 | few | TGTGCCAGCAGCCAAGCAGGCGCCTTCGGGGAGCTGTTTTTT | CASSQAGAFGELFF
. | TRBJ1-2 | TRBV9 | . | TGTGCCAGCAGCCCCCCAGGTAGAGGCTTTGGCTACACCTTC | CASSPPGRGFGYTF
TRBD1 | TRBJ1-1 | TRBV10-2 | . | TGTGCCAGCAGTTTCCGGGGGGACAGGGTATCCCAGGACACTGAAGCTTTCTTT | CASSFRGDRVSQDTEAFF
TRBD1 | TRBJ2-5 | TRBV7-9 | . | TGTGCCAGCAGCACGGGACAGGGGTGGGAGACCCAGTACTTC | CASSTGQGWETQYF
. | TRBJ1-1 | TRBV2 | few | TGTGCTAGGTCCGAGGGGGTTGAAGCTTTCTTT | CARSEGVEAFF
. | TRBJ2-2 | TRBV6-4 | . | TGTGCCAGCAGTCCGGCGTTCTTCGGCAGGGTGGACACCGGGGAGCTGTTTTTT | CASSPAFFGRVDTGELFF
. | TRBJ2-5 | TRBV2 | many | TGTGCCAGCAGTGGAGACAGGTTTCAAGAGACCCAGTACTTC | CASSGDRFQETQYF
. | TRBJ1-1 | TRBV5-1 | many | TGCGCCAGCAGCTATGAAGCTTTCTTT | CASSYEAFF
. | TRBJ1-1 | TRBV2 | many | TGTGCCAGCAATGACCCCTTTGGGAACACTGAAGCTTTCTTT | CASNDPFGNTEAFF
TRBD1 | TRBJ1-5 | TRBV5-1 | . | TGCGCCAGCAGCACCGGGACAGGGGAAGGGCAGCCCCAGCATTTT | CASSTGTGEGQPQHF